Below, 23 T cell receptor beta chains from the same sample are listed, as sequenced in a study of Ad26.COV2.S vaccination and SARS-CoV-2 variants. As for treatment: 15 to 20 received Ad26.COV2.S at low or high dose, single or two shots; 5 received placebo; per-sample allocation not given. Specimen acquisition occurred on day 63 following the initial vaccine or placebo injection. Method: immunoSEQ multiplex PCR; TCRdb's copy keeps in-frame clones and lacks some. The sample yields hundreds of thousands of clones, roughly 90% seen once. The sample was peripheral blood, taken in a trial of Ad26.COV2.S vaccine versus placebo. Receptors were obtained from a person between 18 and 65 years old who received the Ad26.COV2.S COVID-19 vaccine or a placebo.

The genes are TRBV7-9 and TRBJ2-2; TRBD1 aligns across 9 bases. The CDR3 runs 15 residues. The V gene's germline CDR1 is SEHNR and CDR2 FQNEAQ (reference sequence). V lost 3 bases, J lost 5 bases, and 4 bases stayed unmatched. CDR3 coding DNA: TGTGCCAGCAGCTTGGGACAGGGTGGTACCGGGGAGCTGTTTTTT. This gives the protein CASSLGQGGTGELFF.

The V call is TRBV19, the J call TRBJ2-4; perhaps TRBD1 as D (6 bases). Trimming pared 3 bases from V and 2 bases from J, leaving 14 bases between. Per the germline V gene, CDR1 is LNHDA and CDR2 is SQIVND (reference sequence). This CDR3 contains 16 residues. The CDR3 loop is CASSMGGGATKNIQYF. Here the CDR3 DNA reads TGTGCCAGTAGTATGGGTGGGGGCGCAACCAAAAACATTCAGTACTTC.

The rearrangement joins TRBV5-6 to TRBJ2-7, with 10 bases aligning to TRBD1. Looked up from germline, CDR1 is SGHDT and CDR2 is YYEEEE. The CDR3 totals 16 residues. The V and J ends lost 0 bases and 5 bases, in that order; junction bases with no gene match: 8. DNA of the CDR3: TGTGCCAGCAGCTTGGCCCCGGGACAGGGGATCCACGAGCAGTACTTC. Its protein product is CASSLAPGQGIHEQYF. Full variable domain (rest looked up from reference TRBV5-6 and TRBJ2-7): DAGVTQSPTHLIKTRGQQVTLRCSPKSGHDTVSWYQQALGQGPQFIFQYYEEEERQRGNFPDRFSGHQFPNYSSELNVNALLLGDSALYLCASSLAPGQGIHEQYFGPGTRLTVT.

The chain uses TRBV19 and TRBJ2-7; D not certain. CDR3 length equals 14 residues. Germline values: CDR1 LNHDA, CDR2 SQIVND (reference sequence). Trimming stripped 4 bases from V and 3 bases from J, with 13 bases between. CDR3 DNA: TGTGCCAGTAGTAAAGGTCCTCAAAACTACGAGCAGTACTTC. Translating it yields CASSKGPQNYEQYF.

This sequence joins TRBV7-2 and TRBJ2-5, with D possibly being TRBD1 (5 bases). Germline V lookup: CDR1 SGHTA, CDR2 FQGNSA. This CDR3 spans 16 amino acids. V gave up 2 bases and J gave up 4 bases, with 17 bases separating them. This chain's CDR3 is CASSLYGREERETQYF. CDR3 nucleotide sequence: TGTGCCAGCAGCTTATATGGCAGGGAAGAAAGAGAGACCCAGTACTTC. The full variable domain, completed using reference TRBV7-2 and TRBJ2-5, is GAGVSQSPSNKVTEKGKDVELRCDPISGHTALYWYRQSLGQGLEFLIYFQGNSAPDKSGLPSDRFSAERTGGSVSTLTIQRTQQEDSAVYLCASSLYGREERETQYFGPGTRLLVL.

The rearrangement joins TRBV27 to TRBJ2-6; possible D gene TRBD2, 6 bases. Germline lookup yields CDR1 MNHEY and CDR2 SMNVEV (reference sequence). Trimming took 6 bases from V and 4 from J, leaving 19 bases between them. The CDR3 extends over 17 amino acids. This chain's CDR3 is CASREPGLQGGANVLTF. In DNA form, the CDR3 reads TGTGCCAGCAGGGAACCGGGACTTCAGGGCGGGGCCAACGTCCTGACTTTC.

In nucleotides, the CDR3 is TGTGCCAGCAGTTTAGCGGGAGGGCCCACAGATACGCAGTATTTT. Residues: CASSLAGGPTDTQYF. The chain employs TRBV6-4 and TRBJ2-3; 11 positions match TRBD2. The CDR3 totals 15 residues. V trimming: 5 bases; J trimming: 2 bases; junction bases outside the gene matches: 3. Germline-derived CDR1 and CDR2 are MRHNA and SNTAGT.

V is TRBV27 and J is TRBJ1-4, with D possibly being TRBD1 (5 bases). Per germline, CDR1 MNHEY and CDR2 SMNVEV (reference sequence). This CDR3 has 14 residues. V lost 2 bases to trimming and J lost 8 bases, with 12 bases between them. This CDR3 reads CASSLGGGSEKLFF. In DNA, the CDR3 is TGTGCCAGCAGTTTAGGGGGGGGTAGCGAAAAACTGTTTTTT. Based on the CDR3 plus reference TRBV27 and TRBJ1-4, the full variable domain is EAQVTQNPRYLITVTGKKLTVTCSQNMNHEYMSWYRQDPGLGLRQIYYSMNVEVTDKGDVPEGYKVSRKEKRNFPLILESPSPNQTSLYFCASSLGGGSEKLFFGSGTQLSVL.

This chain joins TRBV3-1 (or the pseudogene TRBV3-2) and TRBJ1-2; no definite D call. Trimming shortened V by 0 bases and J by 4 bases, and 12 bases separated the two germline ends. Germline CDR1 and CDR2: LGHDT and YNNKEL (reference sequence). The length of the CDR3 is 15 residues. CDR3: CASSQDQSVGYGYTF. The CDR3 DNA follows: TGTGCCAGCAGCCAAGATCAGTCTGTGGGCTATGGCTACACCTTC.

The chain recombines TRBV30 with TRBJ2-5; possibly TRBD2 for D (5 bases). Germline V CDR1 and CDR2: GTSNPN, SVGIG (reference sequence). The CDR3 is 13 amino acids. The CDR3 region is CGVGVLGLETQYF. CDR3 DNA: TGTGGGGTGGGAGTTCTGGGTTTGGAGACCCAGTACTTC.

The CDR3 nucleotides are TGTGCCAGCAGGGGACTTTCCCTCTGGGATACGCAGTATTTT. Translation gives CASRGLSLWDTQYF. The genes are TRBV28 and TRBJ2-3, with D perhaps matching TRBD2 (6 bases). The CDR3 has 14 residues. The germline CDR1 and CDR2 sequences are MDHEN and SYDVKM. V was cut by 6 bases and J by 6 bases, with 16 bases left in between.

This clone appeared once. This specimen includes other DNA sequences encoding the same CDR3. The chain combines TRBV2 with TRBJ2-7; no reliable D call. In germline, CDR1 is SNHLY, CDR2 FYNNEI. V lost 4 bases and J 4 bases, leaving 2 bases between the germline ends. The CDR3 contains 10 residues. The CDR3 coding sequence is TGTGCCAGCAGTGTGTACGAGCAGTACTTC. Translating gives CASSVYEQYF. Drawing the rest from reference TRBV2 and TRBJ2-7, the complete variable domain is EPEVTQTPSHQVTQMGQEVILRCVPISNHLYFYWYRQILGQKVEFLVSFYNNEISEKSEIFDDQFSVERPDGSNFTLKIRSTKLEDSAMYFCASSVYEQYFGPGTRLTVT.

This chain uses TRBV30 with TRBJ1-1, with no clear D. With 5 bases removed from V and 12 bases from J, the gap between germline ends came to 16 bases. This CDR3 has 11 amino acids. Looked up from germline, CDR1 is GTSNPN and CDR2 is SVGIG (reference sequence). CDR3 region: CAWGLRTLPFF. The CDR3 DNA reads as TGTGCCTGGGGCTTGCGAACCCTCCCTTTCTTT.

The rearrangement joins TRBV27 to TRBJ1-1, with a weak D call TRBD1 (5 bases). The length of the CDR3 is 16 residues. Germline loops: CDR1 MNHEY, CDR2 SMNVEV (reference sequence). Trimming removed 4 bases from V and 0 bases from J, with 15 bases in between. The CDR3 loop reads CASSSSGGRMNTEAFF. CDR3 sequence (DNA): TGTGCCAGCAGTTCTTCCGGGGGTAGAATGAACACTGAAGCTTTCTTT.

This clone was counted once. The rearrangement links TRBV14 to TRBJ2-4; D possibly corresponds to TRBD1 (5 bases). Per the germline V gene, CDR1 is SGHDN and CDR2 is FVKESK. The CDR3 contains 13 residues. The V gene lost 1 base and the J gene lost 16 bases, with 17 bases spanning the gap. CDR3 sequence reads: CASSQVQGSLIYF. CDR3 sequence (DNA): TGTGCCAGCAGCCAAGTGCAGGGATCCCTCATTTACTTC.

This chain joins TRBV21-1 and TRBJ2-5; the DNA was not used to check the table's D call, TRBD1. TRBV21-1 is given as a pseudogene. There are 14 residues in the CDR3. This CDR3 is CASSNCPDQETQYF. CDR3 DNA sequence: TGTGCCAGCAGCAATTGTCCAGACCAAGAGACCCAGTACTTC.

This sequence joins TRBV30 and TRBJ2-2, with D unresolved. Germline values: CDR1 GTSNPN, CDR2 SVGIG (reference sequence). Deletions cut 2 bases from V and 5 bases from J, with 6 bases between. The CDR3 consists of 12 residues. Here the CDR3 reads CAWSLGTGELFF. The CDR3 DNA reads TGTGCCTGGAGTCTGGGGACCGGGGAGCTGTTTTTT.

J is TRBJ2-1 and V is TRBV7-9; D is ambiguous. This CDR3 contains 14 residues. V was shortened by 0 bases and J by 5 bases, with 8 bases between the two germline ends. Germline CDR1 and CDR2: SEHNR and FQNEAQ (reference sequence). The CDR3 DNA follows: TGTGCCAGCAGCTTAGCGGGTTCGGACAATGAGCAGTTCTTC. As protein: CASSLAGSDNEQFF.

This clone has a handful of counts. The CDR3: CASSHQQGSSYEQYF. CDR3 sequence (DNA): TGCGCCAGCAGCCACCAACAGGGCAGCTCCTACGAGCAGTACTTC. The chain joins TRBV4-1 to TRBJ2-7; weak D call: TRBD1 (6 bases). The CDR3 has 15 amino acids. Per the germline V gene, CDR1 is MGHRA and CDR2 is YSYEKL. Trimming removed 3 bases from V and 0 bases from J, with 12 bases in between.

The count of this clone is one. The genes are TRBV27 and TRBJ1-4, with a possible D match to TRBD1 (6 bases). Looked up from germline, CDR1 is MNHEY and CDR2 is SMNVEV (reference sequence). Trimming shortened V by 2 bases and J by 13 bases, and 11 bases separated the two germline ends. The CDR3 runs to 12 residues. In DNA form, the CDR3 reads TGTGCCAGCAGTTTAACCGGGACAAGACTGTTTTTT. Encoded protein: CASSLTGTRLFF.

This chain connects TRBV4-1 to TRBJ2-3; D is possibly TRBD2 (7 bases). Germline V lookup: CDR1 MGHRA, CDR2 YSYEKL. The length of the CDR3 is 16 residues. V lost 1 base and J lost 1, with 12 bases in between. The CDR3 loop reads CASSQARGAGTDTQYF. In DNA, the CDR3 is TGCGCCAGCAGCCAAGCACGGGGGGCAGGCACAGATACGCAGTATTTT.

The V and J genes are TRBV5-1 and TRBJ2-2; D unclear. V was clipped by 6 bases and J by 0 bases, with 9 bases between them. CDR1 and CDR2 (germline): SGHRS, YFSETQ. The CDR3 runs to 14 residues. The CDR3 is CASMVVANTGELFF. CDR3 nucleotide sequence: TGCGCCAGCATGGTAGTGGCGAACACCGGGGAGCTGTTTTTT.

The chain links TRBV29-1 to TRBJ2-2, with TRBD2 as a possible D gene (6 bases). Germline CDR1 SQVTM, CDR2 ANQGSEA. The V end lost 7 bases, the J end lost 4 bases, and 19 bases lay between the germline ends. CDR3 length: 15 amino acids. CDR3 residues: CSAADGGQITGELFF. The DNA of the CDR3 is TGCAGCGCCGCAGACGGGGGTCAGATCACCGGGGAGCTGTTTTTT.